The clone carrying this T cell receptor beta chain was seen ten or more times. Its antigen is undetermined. Samples came from axillary lymph nodes draining the breast cancer. Deletions cut 7 bases from V and 5 bases from J, with 12 bases between. This CDR3 spans 13 amino acids. This record belongs to a study of breast tumors, draining lymph nodes, adjacent tissues. General study findings and limits: Compared with lymph nodes, tumors were less diverse; compared with nontumor tissue, more. Tumor T cell lymph node origin was a supported hypothesis, not proven. Most tumor T cells seemingly derive from lymph node, then expand in tumor. Luminal-like breast cancer showed significantly greater tumor-nontumor repertoire similarity than basal-like breast cancer did.

One entry per CDR3 protein, called by TCRdb with MiXCR from the multiplex PCR reads. This table holds under 150,000 distinct CDR3 sequences, approximately 20% found once. This sequence originates from a female donor with breast cancer. Some clones in this sample may be carry-over from other donors' samples. This chain links TRBV12-3 or TRBV12-4 with TRBJ2-1; TRBD1 might be the D (5 bases). The sample comprised axillary lymph node tissue. CDR3 loop: CASTLGPNNEQFF. The CDR3 nucleotides are TGTGCCAGCACCTTGGGGCCGAACAATGAGCAGTTCTTC.